The 6 T cell receptor beta chains in this list originate from one sample, sequenced in a study of vaccination and CD4 T cells after COVID-19. Scientists ran DNA taken from cultured CD4+ T cells through the Oncomine TCR Beta short-read assay for sequencing. TCRdb reanalysed the PCR reads using MiXCR and keeps one entry per CDR3 protein. The sample consists of under 2,500 distinct CDR3 sequences, more than 45% of them appearing once. The treatment: roughly 10-day PBMC culture with coronavirus spike peptide pools or control peptides (ViraFEST assay). Ahead of the COVID-19 pandemic (2011-2018), the CD4+ T cells of the unexposed donor were collected. No antigen has been assigned to these receptors. Sequenced material: CD4+ T cells from blood, cultured in vitro. These TCRs come from a human donor in good health.

The chain has TRBV15 and TRBJ1-6; TRBD1 matches at 7 bases. The CDR3 spans 15 residues. CDR1 is LNHNV and CDR2 is YYDKDF in the germline V gene (reference sequence). The V segment lost 1 base and the J segment 9 bases; nucleotides outside the gene matches: 6. CDR3 bases: TGTGCCACCAGCAGAGGGATAGGGGGCGGTTCACCCCTCCACTTT. Amino acid sequence: CATSRGIGGGSPLHF.

This rearrangement joins TRBV28 to TRBJ1-3; 8 positions match TRBD1. Germline loops: CDR1 MDHEN, CDR2 SYDVKM. This CDR3 region has 15 residues. The junction had 7 bases not matched to a gene; V was cut back by 5 bases and J by 4 bases. CDR3 nucleotides: TGTGCCAGCAGTGATTCTAGGACAGGGGGAAACACCATATATTTT. Its translation is CASSDSRTGGNTIYF.

The genes are TRBV6-5 and TRBJ2-7, with TRBD1 matching over 8 bases. Germline-derived CDR1 and CDR2 are MNHEY and SVGAGI. Trimming removed 4 bases from V and 2 bases from J; junction bases left unmatched: 10. The CDR3 covers 16 residues. CDR3 sequence reads: CASSSPTGGDTYEQYF. The CDR3 DNA follows: TGTGCCAGCAGTTCACCAACAGGGGGTGACACCTACGAGCAGTACTTC.

The J gene is TRBJ1-4, the V gene TRBV28; 7 bases agree with TRBD1. The V gene's germline CDR1 is MDHEN and CDR2 SYDVKM. After removal of 3 bases from V and 4 bases from J, the junction contained 8 bases not matched to a gene. CDR3 length: 16 amino acids. The CDR3 DNA reads as TGTGCCAGCAGTTTTCGACCGGGACAGAGTAATGAAAAACTGTTTTTT. Translation gives CASSFRPGQSNEKLFF.

The rearrangement links TRBV28 to TRBJ2-7; TRBD2 aligns across 7 bases. The CDR3 is made up of 17 amino acids. Germline CDR1 MDHEN, CDR2 SYDVKM. V lost 3 bases, J lost 0 bases, and 11 bases stayed unmatched. The CDR3: CASSFGYLGGSSYEQYF. The CDR3 nucleotides are TGTGCCAGCAGTTTCGGATATCTGGGCGGGAGCTCCTACGAGCAGTACTTC.

This clonotype has a handful of counts. The V and J genes are TRBV6-1 and TRBJ2-7, with no clear D. Trimming stripped 7 bases from V and 4 bases from J, with 8 bases between. Germline lookup yields CDR1 MNHNS and CDR2 SASEGT. This CDR3 is built from 11 residues. The CDR3 coding sequence is TGTGCCAGCAAGGGTGTTTACGAGCAGTACTTC. Translation: CASKGVYEQYF.